This T cell receptor (beta chain) was sequenced during a study of beta chain features in type 1 diabetes. General study results and limits: Researchers report that Type 1 diabetes patients had moderately but significantly shorter TCRB CDR3s across all four CD4+ subsets. Cells with high TCR expression could be over-represented when cDNA is sequenced.

CD45RO/CCR7/CD25/CD127/CD95/CD27 staining was used to isolate CD4+ naive, central memory, regulatory and stem cell-like memory cells by sorting. Isolated RNA was reverse transcribed in full, so expressed TCRB transcripts were sequenced. Libraries were prepared by immunoSEQ multiplex PCR; TCRdb keeps only in-frame clonotypes and omits some of them. This sample has around 650,000 clones, with around 12% found just once. This clone came up a few times. Its target is not known. Additional DNA sequences in this sample encode the identical CDR3. Germline CDR1 reads GTSNPN; CDR2 reads SVGIG (reference sequence). CDR3 length: 11 amino acids. Trimming pared 0 bases from V and 7 bases from J, leaving 3 bases between.

Sequencing was done on a sample of naive CD4+ T cells from blood. This rearrangement joins TRBV30 to TRBJ1-4; D is unresolved. The receptor was isolated from a man aged 25-40 years with type 1 diabetes. CDR3 amino acids: CAWSVGEKLFF. As DNA, the CDR3 is TGTGCCTGGAGTGTGGGTGAAAAACTGTTTTTT.